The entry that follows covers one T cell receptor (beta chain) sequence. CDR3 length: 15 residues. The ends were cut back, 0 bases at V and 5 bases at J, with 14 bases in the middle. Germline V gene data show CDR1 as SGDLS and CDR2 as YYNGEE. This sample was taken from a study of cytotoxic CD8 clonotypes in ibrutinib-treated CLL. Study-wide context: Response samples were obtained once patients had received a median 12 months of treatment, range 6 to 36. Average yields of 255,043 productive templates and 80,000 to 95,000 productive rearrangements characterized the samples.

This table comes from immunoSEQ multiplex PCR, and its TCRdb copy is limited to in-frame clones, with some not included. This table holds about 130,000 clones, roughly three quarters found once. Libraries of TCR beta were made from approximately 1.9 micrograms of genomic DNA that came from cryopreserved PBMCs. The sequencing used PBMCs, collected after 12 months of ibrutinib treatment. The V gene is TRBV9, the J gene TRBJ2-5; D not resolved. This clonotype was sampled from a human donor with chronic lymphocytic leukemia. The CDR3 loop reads CASSVVGSKLETQYF. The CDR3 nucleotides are TGTGCCAGCAGCGTAGTCGGTAGTAAGTTGGAGACCCAGTACTTC.